The 5 T cell receptor beta chains below all came from one sample that was sequenced in a study of human T cells and chemical hapten exposure. The time point is: pre-sensitization, week 0. Noted treatment: therapeutic diphenylcyclopropenone sensitization with weekly scalp DPC. TCRdb passed the RACE reads through MiXCR, listing each CDR3 protein once. This sample carries about 87,000 distinct CDR3 sequences, 9.6% of them seen once, and the ten largest clones take roughly 3.5%. The specimen was whole blood, collected in connection with sensitization to the hapten diphenylcyclopropenone (DPC). Receptors were obtained from a woman between 35 and 50 years old with alopecia areata. Some clones in this sample may be carry-over from other donors' samples.

This clonotype was picked up a small number of times. The chain carries TRBV5-6 and TRBJ2-1; D is uncertain. V shed 0 bases and J shed 0 bases, with 10 bases lying between them. The germline V gene encodes CDR1 SGHDT and CDR2 YYEEEE. This CDR3 has 16 amino acids. CDR3 region: CASSLAFSSSYNEQFF. CDR3 in DNA: TGTGCCAGCAGCTTGGCCTTTTCGAGCTCCTACAATGAGCAGTTCTTC.

This clonotype has just a few counts. CDR3 DNA: TGTGCCAGCAGTTTAAATGGACCAGAAGAGACCCAGTACTTC. Its translation: CASSLNGPEETQYF. The chain couples TRBV12-3 or TRBV12-4 to TRBJ2-5, with D uncertain. Trimming took 2 bases from V and 3 from J, leaving 10 bases between them. CDR3 length: 14 amino acids.

There are a few counts of this clonotype. The gene calls are TRBV6-2 or TRBV6-3 and TRBJ1-5; weak D call: TRBD1 (5 bases). The V gene's germline CDR1 is MNHEY and CDR2 SVGEGT. Trimming removed 2 bases from V and 10 bases from J, with 18 bases in between. The CDR3 contains 15 residues. The CDR3 coding sequence is TGTGCCAGCAGTTACGATGCCCAGGGAACCTTACCCCAGCATTTT. It yields the protein CASSYDAQGTLPQHF.

The sample holds a few counts of this clonotype. V gene TRBV12-3 or TRBV12-4 combines with J gene TRBJ1-3; D unclear. This CDR3 spans 16 amino acids. V gave up 6 bases and J gave up 2 bases, with 17 bases separating them. DNA for the CDR3: TGTGCCAGCAGCCAAAATCATGAGAACCCTGGAAACACCATATATTTT. It codes for CASSQNHENPGNTIYF.

Only a few counts were recorded for this clonotype. The J gene is TRBJ2-2, the V gene TRBV12-3 or TRBV12-4; 10 nucleotides match TRBD1. The CDR3 runs 14 residues. V lost 7 bases, J lost 5 bases, and 4 bases stayed unmatched. CDR3 nucleotide sequence: TGTGCCAGCACACTGGGACAGGGGACCGGGGAGCTGTTTTTT. It encodes CASTLGQGTGELFF.